Reported below is one TCR beta chain. The antigen is not known. The data derive from a study of OX40 agonist ivuxolimab in advanced cancers. In the study overall: Among those treated, three patients had partial responses, one with hepatocellular carcinoma and two with cutaneous melanoma. Study-wide points: At 0.1-3.0 mg/kg, partial responders had clonal expansion among the lowest observed.

The repertoire was sequenced with immunoSEQ multiplex PCR; TCRdb's copy has only in-frame clones and lacks some. The sample yields roughly 66,000 clones, approximately 90% seen once. Patients were ineligible given autoimmune disease history or systemic immunosuppression. The CDR3 runs 13 residues. Trimming cost V 0 bases and J 4 bases, with 7 bases left between them. Looked up from germline, CDR1 is SGHRS and CDR2 is YFSETQ. This specimen was CD4+ or CD8+ T cells sorted from blood, taken in a trial of the OX40 agonist ivuxolimab. The source is an adult with an advanced solid tumor such as melanoma, head and neck, liver or kidney cancer. The genes are TRBV5-1 and TRBJ2-5; D is undetermined. The chain's CDR3 is CASSLEGPETQYF. The CDR3 DNA reads as TGCGCCAGCAGCTTGGAAGGCCCAGAGACCCAGTACTTC.